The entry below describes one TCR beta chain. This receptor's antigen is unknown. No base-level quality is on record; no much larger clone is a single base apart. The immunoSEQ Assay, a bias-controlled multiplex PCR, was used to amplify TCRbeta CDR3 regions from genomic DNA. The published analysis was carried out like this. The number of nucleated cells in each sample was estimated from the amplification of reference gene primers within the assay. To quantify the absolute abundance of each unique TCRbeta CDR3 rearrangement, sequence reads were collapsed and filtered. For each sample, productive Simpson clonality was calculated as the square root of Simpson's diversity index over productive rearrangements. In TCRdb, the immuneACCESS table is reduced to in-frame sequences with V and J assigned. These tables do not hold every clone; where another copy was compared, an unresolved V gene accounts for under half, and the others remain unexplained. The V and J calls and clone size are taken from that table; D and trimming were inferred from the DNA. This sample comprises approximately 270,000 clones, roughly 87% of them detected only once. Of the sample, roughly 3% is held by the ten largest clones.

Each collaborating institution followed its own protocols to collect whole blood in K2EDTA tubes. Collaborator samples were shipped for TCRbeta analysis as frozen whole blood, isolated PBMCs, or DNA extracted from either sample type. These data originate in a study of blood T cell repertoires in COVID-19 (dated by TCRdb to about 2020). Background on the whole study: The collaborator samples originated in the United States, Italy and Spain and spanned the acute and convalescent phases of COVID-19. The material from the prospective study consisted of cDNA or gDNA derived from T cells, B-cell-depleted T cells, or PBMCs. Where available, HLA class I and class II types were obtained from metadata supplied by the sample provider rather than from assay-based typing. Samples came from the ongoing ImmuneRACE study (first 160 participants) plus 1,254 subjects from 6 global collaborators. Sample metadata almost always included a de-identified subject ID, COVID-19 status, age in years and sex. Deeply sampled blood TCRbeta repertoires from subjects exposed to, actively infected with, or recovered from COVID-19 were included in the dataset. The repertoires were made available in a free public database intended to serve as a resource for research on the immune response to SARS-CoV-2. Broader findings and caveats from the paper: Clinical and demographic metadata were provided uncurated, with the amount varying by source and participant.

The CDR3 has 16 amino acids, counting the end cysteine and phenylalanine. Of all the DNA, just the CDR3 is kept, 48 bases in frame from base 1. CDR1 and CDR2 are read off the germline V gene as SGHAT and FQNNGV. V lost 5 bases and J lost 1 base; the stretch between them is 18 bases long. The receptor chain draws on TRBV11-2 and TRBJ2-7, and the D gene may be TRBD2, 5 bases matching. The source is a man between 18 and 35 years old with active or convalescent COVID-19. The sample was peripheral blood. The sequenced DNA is TGTGCCAGCAGCCCTGGACTCTTGCCACCGTCCTACGAGCAGTACTTC. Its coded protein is CASSPGLLPPSYEQYF.